This T cell receptor beta chain was obtained from a study of shared clonotypes between healthy human individuals. Study-level information: Plates per donor: three CD4 naive, three CD4 memory, two CD8 naive, one CD8 memory.

Over several immunoSEQ plates, each subset's genomic DNA was distributed in even portions. The data were produced by immunoSEQ multiplex PCR, yet TCRdb's version contains in-frame clones alone and is incomplete. The sample lists about 2.1 million clones; 80% to 95% were seen once. Per the germline V gene, CDR1 is SGHDT and CDR2 is YYEEEE. The J segment lost 7 bases and the V segment lost 0 bases, leaving 9 bases of the junction unmatched. CDR3 size: 16 residues. Broader study findings: Naive subsets usually exceeded memory subsets in estimated richness.

Naive CD8 isolation took CD45RO-negative cells positively selected for CCR7 and excluded terminally differentiated effector memory CD45RA+ cells. Within Nashville, Tennessee resided all donors, each a Caucasian adult. For this clone: Antigen unknown.

Sequencing input: naive CD8+ T cells from PBMCs. This sequence joins TRBV5-6 and TRBJ2-3; 9 bases are a match to TRBD1. This clonotype originated in a man in his late teens or twenties in good health. Some clones in this sample may be carry-over from other donors' samples. CDR3 residues: CASSLDPGQGTNTQYF. The CDR3 DNA sequence: TGTGCCAGCAGCTTGGACCCGGGACAGGGCACGAATACGCAGTATTTT.